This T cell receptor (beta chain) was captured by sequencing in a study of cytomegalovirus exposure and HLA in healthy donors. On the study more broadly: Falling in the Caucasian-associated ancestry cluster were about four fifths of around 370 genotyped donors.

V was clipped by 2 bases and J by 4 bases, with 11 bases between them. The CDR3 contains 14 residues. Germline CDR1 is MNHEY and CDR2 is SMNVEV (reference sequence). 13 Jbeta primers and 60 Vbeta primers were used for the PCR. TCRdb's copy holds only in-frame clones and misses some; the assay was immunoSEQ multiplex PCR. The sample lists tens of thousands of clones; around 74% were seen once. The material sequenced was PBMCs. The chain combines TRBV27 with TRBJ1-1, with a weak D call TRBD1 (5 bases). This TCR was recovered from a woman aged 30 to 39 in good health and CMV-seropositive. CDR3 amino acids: CASSLQGVGTEAFF. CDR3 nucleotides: TGTGCCAGCAGTTTACAGGGTGTAGGCACTGAAGCTTTCTTT.